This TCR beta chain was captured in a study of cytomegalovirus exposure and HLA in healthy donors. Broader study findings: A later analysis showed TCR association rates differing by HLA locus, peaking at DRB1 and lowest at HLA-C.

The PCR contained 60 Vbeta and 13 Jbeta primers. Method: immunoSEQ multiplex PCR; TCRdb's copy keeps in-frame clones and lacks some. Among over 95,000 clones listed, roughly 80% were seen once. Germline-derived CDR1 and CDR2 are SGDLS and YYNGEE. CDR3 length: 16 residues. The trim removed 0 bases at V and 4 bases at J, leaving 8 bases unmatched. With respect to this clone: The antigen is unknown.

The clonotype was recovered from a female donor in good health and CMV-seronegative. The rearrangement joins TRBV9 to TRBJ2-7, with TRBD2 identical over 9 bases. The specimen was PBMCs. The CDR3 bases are TGTGCCAGCAGCGTAGGGCCCCTAGCGGGGATGTACGAGCAGTACTTC. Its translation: CASSVGPLAGMYEQYF.